This TCR beta chain was retrieved from a study of post-analysis software for immune sequencing data. Background on the study: Relapsing-remitting, secondary progressive and progressive-relapsing multiple sclerosis were all included among the disease courses. Study-wide findings and caveats: TRBV segments more frequent in patients than in controls numbered several and included TRBV5-6, TRBV5-1 and TRBV20-1. Controls had significantly higher normalized Chao1 diversity than multiple sclerosis patients.

The germline CDR1 and CDR2 sequences are SGDLS and YYNGEE. V lost 4 bases and J lost 0, with 14 bases in between. The CDR3 spans 15 residues. Unique molecular identifiers were present in the TCR beta cDNA libraries. It was from about 1 to 10 million T cells that some 500,000 cDNA molecules came. In TCRdb, the PCR reads were re-called with MiXCR into one record per CDR3 protein. Altogether about 820,000 distinct CDR3 sequences are present, 53% being singletons, with the ten largest covering 4.6%. On this clonotype itself: Its specificity is unknown.

V and J are TRBV9 and TRBJ2-7; either TRBD1 or TRBD2 may fit D (5 bases each). The material sequenced was blood. This receptor was taken from a girl aged 10 to 17 with multiple sclerosis. CDR3 region: CASSYRDGYSYEQYF. Written as DNA, the CDR3 is TGTGCCAGCAGCTACCGGGACGGATACTCCTACGAGCAGTACTTC.